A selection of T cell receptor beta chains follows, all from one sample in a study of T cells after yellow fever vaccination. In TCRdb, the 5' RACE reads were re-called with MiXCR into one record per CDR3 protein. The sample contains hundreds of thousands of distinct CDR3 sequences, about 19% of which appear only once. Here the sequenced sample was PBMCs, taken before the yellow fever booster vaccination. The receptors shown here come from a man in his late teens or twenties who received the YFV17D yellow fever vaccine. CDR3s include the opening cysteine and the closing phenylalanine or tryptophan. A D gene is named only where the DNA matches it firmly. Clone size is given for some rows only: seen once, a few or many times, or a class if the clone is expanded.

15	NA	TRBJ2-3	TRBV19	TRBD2	CASSSGGSEDDTQYF	TGTGCCAGCTCTAGCGGGGGTTCCGAGGACGATACGCAGTATTTT
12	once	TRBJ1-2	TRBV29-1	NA	CSVEDSHYGYTF	TGCAGCGTTGAAGATTCCCACTATGGCTACACCTTC
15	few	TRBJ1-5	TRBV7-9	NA	CASSLGEASNQPQHF	TGTGCCAGCAGCTTAGGTGAGGCCAGCAATCAGCCCCAGCATTTT
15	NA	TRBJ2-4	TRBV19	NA	CASSKVNLAKNIQYF	TGTGCCAGTAGTAAGGTCAATCTAGCCAAAAACATTCAGTACTTC
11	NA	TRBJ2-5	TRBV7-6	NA	CASSLIGTQYF	TGTGCCAGCAGCTTAATTGGGACCCAGTACTTC
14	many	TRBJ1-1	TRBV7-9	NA	CASSFWALNTEAFF	TGTGCCAGCAGCTTTTGGGCCTTGAACACTGAAGCTTTCTTT
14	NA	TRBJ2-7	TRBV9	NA	CASSETSLSYEQYF	TGTGCCAGCAGCGAGACTAGTCTCTCCTACGAGCAGTACTTC
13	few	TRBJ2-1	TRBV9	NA	CASSPMRRFEQFF	TGTGCCAGCAGCCCCATGAGGAGGTTTGAGCAGTTCTTC
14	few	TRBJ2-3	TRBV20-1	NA	CSAPRLDGTDTQYF	TGCAGTGCGCCCCGGCTAGACGGCACAGATACGCAGTATTTT
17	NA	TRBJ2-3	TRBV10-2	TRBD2	CASSDSDWRGGTDTQYF	TGCGCCAGCAGTGATTCCGACTGGCGGGGGGGGACAGATACGCAGTATTTT
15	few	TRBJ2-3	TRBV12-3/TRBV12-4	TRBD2	CASSLGRAGVDTQYF	TGTGCCAGCAGTTTGGGCCGAGCGGGGGTAGATACGCAGTATTTT
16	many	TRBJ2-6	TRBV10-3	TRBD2	CAISGTSGAGANVLTF	TGTGCCATCAGCGGGACTAGCGGGGCTGGGGCCAACGTCCTGACTTTC
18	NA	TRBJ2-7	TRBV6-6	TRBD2	CASIKGLAAPGLSYEQYF	TGTGCCAGCATCAAGGGACTAGCGGCTCCCGGGCTCTCCTACGAGCAGTACTTC
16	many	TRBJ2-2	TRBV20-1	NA	CSARGNTRSNTGELFF	TGCAGTGCTAGAGGAAATACTCGGTCGAACACCGGGGAGCTGTTTTTT
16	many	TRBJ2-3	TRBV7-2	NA	CASSSSGGFVTDTQYF	TGTGCCAGCAGCTCAAGTGGTGGGTTTGTCACAGATACGCAGTATTTT
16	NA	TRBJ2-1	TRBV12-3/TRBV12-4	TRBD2	CASTKSGRSSYNEQFF	TGTGCCAGCACTAAGAGCGGGAGGAGCTCCTACAATGAGCAGTTCTTC
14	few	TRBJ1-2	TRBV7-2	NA	CASSPPDSSYGYTF	TGTGCCAGCAGCCCCCCGGACAGCTCCTATGGCTACACCTTC
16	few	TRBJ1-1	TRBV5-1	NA	CASSLVTAPTDTEAFF	TGCGCCAGCAGCTTGGTTACGGCCCCCACGGACACTGAAGCTTTCTTT
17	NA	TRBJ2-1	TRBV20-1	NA	CSAKGEWGTSSYNEQFF	TGCAGTGCGAAGGGTGAGTGGGGGACCAGCTCCTACAATGAGCAGTTCTTC
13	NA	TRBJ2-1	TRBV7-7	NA	CASSSQGRNEQFF	TGTGCTAGCAGCTCCCAGGGTCGGAATGAGCAGTTCTTC
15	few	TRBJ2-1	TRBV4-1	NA	CASSQVQVDYNEQFF	TGCGCCAGCAGCCAAGTACAGGTAGACTACAATGAGCAGTTCTTC
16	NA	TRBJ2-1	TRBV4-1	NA	CASSQGGLGTHNEQFF	TGCGCCAGCAGCCAGGGGGGACTCGGAACACACAATGAGCAGTTCTTC
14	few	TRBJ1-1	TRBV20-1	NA	CSARDNGGDTEAFF	TGCAGTGCTAGAGATAATGGGGGGGACACTGAAGCTTTCTTT
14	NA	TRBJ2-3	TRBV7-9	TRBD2	CASSLDMAGGPQYF	TGTGCCAGCAGCTTAGATATGGCGGGGGGGCCGCAGTATTTT
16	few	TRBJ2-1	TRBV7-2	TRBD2	CASSRGGGAAYNEQFF	TGTGCCAGCAGCAGAGGCGGGGGGGCCGCCTACAATGAGCAGTTCTTC
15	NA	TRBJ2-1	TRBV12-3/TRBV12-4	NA	CASSRRGVEGNEQFF	TGTGCCAGCAGTCGCAGGGGAGTTGAGGGCAATGAGCAGTTCTTC
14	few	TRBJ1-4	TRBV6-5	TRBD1	CATRAGGAGEKLFF	TGTGCCACCAGGGCAGGGGGGGCCGGTGAAAAACTGTTTTTT
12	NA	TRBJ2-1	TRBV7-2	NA	CASSSGESGWFF	TGTGCCAGCAGCTCCGGGGAGTCGGGTTGGTTCTTC
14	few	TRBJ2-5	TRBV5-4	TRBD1	CASSPAGTGDTQYF	TGTGCCAGCAGCCCGGCCGGGACAGGCGACACCCAGTACTTC
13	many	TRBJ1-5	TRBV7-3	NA	CASSLGVNQPQHF	TGTGCCAGCAGTTTAGGGGTCAATCAGCCCCAGCATTTT
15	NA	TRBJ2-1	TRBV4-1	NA	CASSQGGGTYNEQFF	TGCGCCAGCAGCCAAGGGGGCGGCACCTACAATGAGCAGTTCTTC
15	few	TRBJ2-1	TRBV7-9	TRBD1	CASSSPGTGDNEQFF	TGTGCCAGCAGCTCGCCCGGGACAGGGGACAATGAGCAGTTCTTC
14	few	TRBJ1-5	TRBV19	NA	CASKDLLLNQPQHF	TGTGCCAGTAAAGACCTCCTACTAAATCAGCCCCAGCATTTT
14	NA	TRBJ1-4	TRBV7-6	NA	CASSSQGLNEKLFF	TGTGCCAGCAGCTCACAGGGTCTGAATGAAAAACTGTTTTTT
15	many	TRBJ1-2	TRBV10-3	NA	CAISDSGDDIRGYTF	TGTGCCATCAGTGACTCAGGGGACGACATTCGGGGCTACACCTTC
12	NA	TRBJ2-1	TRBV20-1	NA	CSATLRNNEQFF	TGCAGTGCCACGCTTCGCAACAATGAGCAGTTCTTC
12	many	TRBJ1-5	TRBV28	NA	CASSFRSPQQHF	TGTGCCAGCAGTTTCCGGTCCCCCCAGCAGCATTTT
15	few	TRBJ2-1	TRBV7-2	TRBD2	CASSLARSSGNEQFF	TGTGCCAGCAGCTTAGCGAGGTCTAGCGGCAATGAGCAGTTCTTC
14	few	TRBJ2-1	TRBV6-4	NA	CASSDSGGLNEQFF	TGTGCCAGCAGTGACTCGGGTGGATTGAATGAGCAGTTCTTC
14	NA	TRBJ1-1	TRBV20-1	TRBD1	CSASPAGQLTEAFF	TGCAGTGCTAGCCCAGCGGGACAGCTGACTGAAGCTTTCTTT
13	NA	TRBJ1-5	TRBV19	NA	CASNLGQYQPQHF	TGTGCCAGTAATTTGGGTCAGTATCAGCCCCAGCATTTT
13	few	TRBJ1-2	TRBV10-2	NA	CASFGGEWYGYTF	TGCGCCAGCTTTGGAGGGGAATGGTATGGCTACACCTTC
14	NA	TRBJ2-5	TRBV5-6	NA	CASSLNREQETQYF	TGTGCCAGCAGCTTGAACAGGGAGCAAGAGACCCAGTACTTC
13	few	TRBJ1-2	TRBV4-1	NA	CASSSQAVHGYTF	TGCGCCAGCAGCTCACAGGCGGTCCATGGCTACACCTTC
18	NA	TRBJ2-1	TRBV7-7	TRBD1	CASSPGLTGTRIFNEQFF	TGTGCTAGCAGCCCAGGTCTGACAGGGACGCGGATCTTCAATGAGCAGTTCTTC
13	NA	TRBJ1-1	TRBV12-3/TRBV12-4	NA	CASSLERETQFAF	TGTGCCAGCAGTTTAGAAAGGGAGACCCAGTTCGCCTTT
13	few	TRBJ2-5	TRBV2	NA	CASSEGGFGTQYF	TGTGCCAGCAGTGAAGGGGGGTTTGGGACCCAGTACTTC
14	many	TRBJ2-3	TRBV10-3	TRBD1	CASKGQGPTDTQYF	TGTGCCTCGAAGGGACAGGGACCCACAGATACGCAGTATTTT
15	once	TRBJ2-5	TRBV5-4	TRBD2	CASTSGGPVQETQYF	TGTGCCAGCACCAGCGGGGGTCCCGTACAAGAGACCCAGTACTTC
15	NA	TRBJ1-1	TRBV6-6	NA	CASSPRGGKNTEAFF	TGTGCCAGCAGCCCTAGAGGGGGAAAGAACACTGAAGCTTTCTTT